This TCR beta chain was obtained from a study of CXCR3-negative and CXCR3-positive naive CD8 T cells. Study-level results: PBMCs showed partially decreased CXCR3 expression after cryopreservation, and most assays used fresh PBMCs. Surface CD5 matched across naive subsets, and TRB CDR3 properties served to infer TCR strength.

The CDR3 consists of 18 residues. Germline-derived CDR1 and CDR2 are LGHNA and YSLEER. CD8+ T cell subsets were each sorted in triplicate, approximately 270,000 cells apiece. Naive CD8+ T cells were CD45RO-CCR7+CD27+CD95-. Of note for this clonotype: Its antigen is undetermined.

Preparation of TRB cDNA libraries relied on 5' RACE carrying UMI labels. TCRdb reworked the 5' RACE reads into one entry per CDR3 protein, no DNA. This sample contains 100,000 to 150,000 distinct CDR3 sequences. Input material: naive CXCR3- CD8+ T cells from blood. Subset meaning: CD45RO-CCR7+CD27+CD95- naive CD8+ T cells lacking CXCR3 (TNR3-). This TCR derives from a human donor in good health. Some clones in this sample may be carry-over from other donors' samples. The chain joins TRBV4-3 to TRBJ2-5; TCRdb's D call, TRBD1, is unchecked because there is no DNA. This CDR3 is CASSQEPPTLRTGDTQYF.